Below, 15 T cell receptor beta chains from the same sample are listed, as sequenced in a study of blood T cell repertoires in COVID-19. Repertoires were generated with immunoSEQ multiplex PCR, while TCRdb's copy carries only in-frame clones and drops some. In the table there are a few hundred thousand clones, 70% to 90% of which are singletons. Sequencing was done on a sample of PBMCs or T cells enriched from blood (not recorded which). These receptors all come from a woman aged 25 to 39 who had recovered from COVID-19.

The V call is TRBV6-5, the J call TRBJ2-5; D is possibly TRBD2 (5 bases). CDR1 is MNHEY, CDR2 SVGAGI, per germline. V was trimmed by 4 bases and J by 2 bases, leaving 11 bases between them. The CDR3 spans 14 residues. CDR3 residues: CASSSSRRQETQYF. DNA of the CDR3: TGTGCCAGCAGTTCCTCCCGGAGGCAAGAGACCCAGTACTTC.

V gene TRBV18 combines with J gene TRBJ1-1, with 12 bases fitting TRBD1. After removal of 3 bases from V and 4 bases from J, the junction contained 15 bases not matched to a gene. CDR3 length: 19 residues. The germline V gene has CDR1 KGHSH and CDR2 LQKENI. CDR3 amino acids: CASSPLSLGQGAWGTEAFF. DNA of the CDR3: TGTGCCAGCTCACCTTTAAGCTTGGGACAGGGGGCATGGGGCACTGAAGCTTTCTTT. Full variable domain (outside the CDR3, taken from reference TRBV18 and TRBJ1-1): NAGVMQNPRHLVRRRGQEARLRCSPMKGHSHVYWYRQLPEEGLKFMVYLQKENIIDESGMPKERFSAEFPKEGPSILRIQQVVRGDSAAYFCASSPLSLGQGAWGTEAFFGQGTRLTVV.

This chain links TRBV19 with TRBJ1-2; D is perhaps TRBD1 (5 bases). Germline V gives CDR1 LNHDA, CDR2 SQIVND (reference sequence). The CDR3 has 14 amino acids. The V end was cut by 5 bases, the J end by 6 bases, with 16 bases between. This CDR3 reads CASSSVGGTDGYTF. CDR3 DNA: TGTGCCAGTAGTTCGGTGGGAGGGACGGATGGCTACACCTTC.

V usage is TRBV29-1 and J usage is TRBJ1-3; 8 nucleotides line up with TRBD1. The germline V gene encodes CDR1 SQVTM and CDR2 ANQGSEA. Trimming removed 5 bases from V and 3 bases from J; junction bases left unmatched: 9. CDR3 length equals 15 residues. The CDR3 sequence: CSVHTGTGYGNTIYF. The CDR3 DNA sequence: TGCAGCGTTCACACCGGGACAGGATATGGAAACACCATATATTTT.

V is TRBV18 and J is TRBJ1-1; D possibly corresponds to TRBD1 (6 bases). Germline V gives CDR1 KGHSH, CDR2 LQKENI. V was trimmed by 3 bases and J by 1 base, leaving 18 bases between them. CDR3 length: 17 residues. The chain's CDR3 is CASSPQNQGLGNTEAFF. The DNA for the CDR3 is TGTGCCAGCTCACCGCAGAATCAGGGGCTCGGGAACACTGAAGCTTTCTTT.

The gene calls are TRBV7-9 and TRBJ1-2; 8 nucleotides match TRBD1. The junction had 11 bases not matched to a gene; V was cut back by 5 bases and J by 6 bases. Germline values: CDR1 SEHNR, CDR2 FQNEAQ (reference sequence). CDR3 length: 15 residues. CDR3 in amino acids: CASSELAGGADGYTF. In DNA, the CDR3 is TGTGCCAGCAGCGAACTCGCAGGGGGCGCAGATGGCTACACCTTC. The full variable domain, its missing parts supplied by reference TRBV7-9 and TRBJ1-2, is DTGVSQNPRHKITKRGQNVTFRCDPISEHNRLYWYRQTLGQGPEFLTYFQNEAQLEKSRLLSDRFSAERPKGSFSTLEIQRTEQGDSAMYLCASSELAGGADGYTFGSGTRLTVV.

This clone appeared once. CDR3 sequence reads: CAWSTGGTGNTIYF. The CDR3, as DNA: TGTGCCTGGTCGACAGGGGGAACCGGAAACACCATATATTTT. This chain joins TRBV30 and TRBJ1-3; 9 positions agree with TRBD1. The CDR3 sequence is 14 residues long. In germline, CDR1 is GTSNPN, CDR2 SVGIG (reference sequence). Trimming at V came to 5 bases and at J to 4 bases, leaving 6 bases not matched to a gene.

The gene calls are TRBV14 and TRBJ1-4, with 8 bases aligning to TRBD1. CDR3 length equals 13 residues. Germline-derived CDR1 and CDR2 are SGHDN and FVKESK. V lost 6 bases to trimming and J lost 8 bases; unmatched junction nucleotides: 5. DNA for the CDR3: TGTGCCAGCAGGGGGACAGGAGGGGAAAAACTGTTTTTT. Amino acids: CASRGTGGEKLFF.

The rearrangement joins TRBV6-5 to TRBJ2-1; 9 nucleotides match TRBD1. With V trimmed by 8 bases and J by 2 bases, 4 bases remained unmatched. Germline V gene data show CDR1 as MNHEY and CDR2 as SVGAGI. The CDR3 is 14 amino acids. The CDR3 region is CASAGTGTYNEQFF. CDR3 in DNA: TGTGCCAGCGCCGGGACAGGGACCTACAATGAGCAGTTCTTC.

This chain connects TRBV2 to TRBJ1-1, with TRBD1 identical over 8 bases. V dropped 4 bases and J dropped 1; count of bases not matched to a gene: 2. Germline V gene data show CDR1 as SNHLY and CDR2 as FYNNEI. The CDR3 loop spans 14 amino acids. Here the CDR3 DNA reads TGTGCCAGCAGTGCAGGGACAGGGAACACTGAAGCTTTCTTT. This translates into CASSAGTGNTEAFF. Variable domain in full (rest from reference TRBV2 and TRBJ1-1): EPEVTQTPSHQVTQMGQEVILRCVPISNHLYFYWYRQILGQKVEFLVSFYNNEISEKSEIFDDQFSVERPDGSNFTLKIRSTKLEDSAMYFCASSAGTGNTEAFFGQGTRLTVV.

The chain uses TRBV30 and TRBJ1-2; TRBD1 might be the D (6 bases). The germline V gene encodes CDR1 GTSNPN and CDR2 SVGIG (reference sequence). This CDR3 comprises 13 residues. Trimming stripped 8 bases from V and 3 bases from J, with 16 bases between. CDR3 in DNA: TGTGCCGTGGAAGGGGGGGTTCACTATGGCTACACCTTC. Residues: CAVEGGVHYGYTF.

The V call is TRBV11-3, the J call TRBJ1-1, with 10 bases aligning to TRBD1. The CDR3 is made up of 14 amino acids. Per germline, CDR1 SGHNT and CDR2 YENEEA. The V segment lost 4 bases and the J segment 6 bases; nucleotides outside the gene matches: 5. In DNA, the CDR3 is TGTGCCAGCAGCTCGGACAGGGGGGGAGCTGAAGCTTTCTTT. Encoded protein: CASSSDRGGAEAFF.

The V gene is TRBV3-1 (or the pseudogene TRBV3-2), the J gene TRBJ1-3; weak D call: TRBD1 (6 bases). Deletions cut 6 bases from V and 0 bases from J, with 21 bases between. The germline CDR1 and CDR2 sequences are LGHDT and YNNKEL (reference sequence). The CDR3 consists of 18 residues. DNA of the CDR3: TGTGCCAGCAGAGAAGGGGGTCCGGGACAAGTCTCTGGAAACACCATATATTTT. Amino acids: CASREGGPGQVSGNTIYF.

This clone was counted a single time. The rearrangement uses TRBV3-1 (or the pseudogene TRBV3-2) and TRBJ2-1, with TRBD2 matching 8 bases. Per germline, CDR1 LGHDT and CDR2 YNNKEL (reference sequence). This CDR3 region has 18 residues. V shed 0 bases, J shed 0 bases, and the junction held 7 bases outside the gene matches. CDR3 DNA sequence: TGTGCCAGCAGCCAAGATGGGCTAGCGGGCGCCTCCTACAATGAGCAGTTCTTC. It codes for CASSQDGLAGASYNEQFF.

V usage is TRBV7-2 and J usage is TRBJ1-4; D not resolved. V lost 8 bases, J lost 2 bases, and 15 bases lay in between. This CDR3 comprises 15 residues. Germline V lookup: CDR1 SGHTA, CDR2 FQGNSA. CDR3 region: CASSGFGGTNEKLFF. The CDR3 region has the DNA TGTGCCAGCTCGGGCTTCGGAGGGACTAATGAAAAACTGTTTTTT.